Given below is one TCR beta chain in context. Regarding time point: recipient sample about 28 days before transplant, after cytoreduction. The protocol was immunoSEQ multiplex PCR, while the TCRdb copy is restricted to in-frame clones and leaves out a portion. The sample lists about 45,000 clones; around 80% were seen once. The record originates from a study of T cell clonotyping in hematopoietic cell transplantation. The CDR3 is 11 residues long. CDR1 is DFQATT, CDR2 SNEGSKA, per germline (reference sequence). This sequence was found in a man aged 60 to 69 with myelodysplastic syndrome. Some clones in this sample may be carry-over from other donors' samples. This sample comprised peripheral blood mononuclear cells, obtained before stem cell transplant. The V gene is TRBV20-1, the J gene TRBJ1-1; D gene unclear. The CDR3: CVGAMNTEAFF. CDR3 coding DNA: TGCGTAGGTGCGATGAACACTGAAGCTTTCTTT.